The entry that follows covers one T cell receptor (beta chain) sequence. Its cognate antigen is unknown. This sample was included in a study of T-cell reconstitution after alpha-beta-depleted transplantation in children. Study-level results: After one year, T-cell counts and TCRbeta diversity mostly came from new T cells. There were reportedly several hundred expanded graft clones from which alpha-beta T cells came about two months after transplant. From surviving recipient T cells and thymic progenitors came the high day-60 TCRbeta diversity observed in some patients.

Germline CDR1 SGHRS, CDR2 YFSETQ. CDR3 size: 17 residues. V gave up 7 bases and J gave up 3 bases, with 26 bases separating them. TCRbeta library construction was performed incorporating unique molecular identifiers. Each CDR3 protein is one row after TCRdb ran MiXCR on the PCR reads. The data show around 800,000 distinct CDR3 sequences, approximately 15% seen once. The chain employs TRBV5-1 and TRBJ2-7; no clear D. This specimen was PBMCs, mostly from graft donor cells, taken 360 days after TCRalphabeta/CD19-depleted stem cell transplant. This TCR derives from a male patient younger than 18 who had a stem cell transplant for acute lymphoblastic leukemia, so the T cells may come from the graft donor. The CDR3 nucleotides are TGCGCCAGCCGGCGCTCGAACATCGGCTGGGAAAGCTACGAGCAGTACTTC. This gives the protein CASRRSNIGWESYEQYF.